This T cell receptor beta chain was documented in a study of cytomegalovirus exposure and HLA in healthy donors. Whole-study results and caveats: In an earlier analysis, about 87% or about 30%: the productive usage of most TCR beta V segments. A link between a missense DCLRE1C variant and TCR beta V- and J-gene trimming emerged from a later analysis.

This clone was seen only a few times. Its cognate antigen is unknown. After removal of 4 bases from V and 10 bases from J, the junction contained 10 bases not matched to a gene. This CDR3 has 14 residues. CDR1 is SGHRS and CDR2 is YFSETQ in the germline V gene. The PCR employed 60 Vbeta primers together with 13 Jbeta primers. Only in-frame clones appear in the TCRdb table, and some are missing; sequencing was by immunoSEQ multiplex PCR. The sample carries about 240,000 clones, 70% to 90% recorded once. While unrecorded immune exposures were likely, the donors were nominally healthy when sampled. This TCR derives from an older woman in good health and CMV-seropositive. Sequenced material: PBMCs. The chain combines TRBV5-1 with TRBJ2-1; TRBD2 matches at 8 bases. Here the CDR3 reads CASSPPLAGHEQFF. CDR3 nucleotides: TGCGCCAGCAGCCCTCCCTTAGCGGGGCACGAGCAGTTCTTC.